Below are 25 T cell receptor beta chains sequenced from a single sample in a study of prognosis after radiotherapy for stage I lung cancer. CDR3 of TCR beta was amplified from genomic DNA via a two-round multiplex PCR. Each TRBV and TRBJ gene had its own primer in the first PCR round. In TCRdb, the multiplex PCR reads were re-called with MiXCR into one record per CDR3 protein. The data hold 20,000 to 25,000 distinct CDR3 sequences, with 43% observed a single time. This specimen consisted of PBMCs, obtained before or after stereotactic body radiation therapy (not recorded which). The receptor source for this set is a donor over 45 with non-small cell lung cancer.

This sequence joins TRBV18 and TRBJ2-5; D is perhaps TRBD2 (6 bases). Per the germline V gene, CDR1 is KGHSH and CDR2 is LQKENI. V lost 3 bases and J lost 6, with 20 bases in between. This CDR3 spans 16 amino acids. The CDR3 sequence is CASSPLLVGGQKTQYF. The DNA of the CDR3 is TGTGCCAGCTCACCGCTGCTAGTGGGGGGTCAAAAGACCCAGTACTTC.

This clonotype was seen more than once but under ten times. This is likely an artifact of a read error, given a far larger clone one base away. V and J are TRBV6-5 and TRBJ1-6; D might be TRBD1 (5 bases). Trimming took off 7 bases at V and 9 bases at J, with 19 bases between the two ends. Germline V gene sequence: CDR1 MNHEY, CDR2 SVGAGI. The CDR3 runs to 15 residues. Here the CDR3 reads CASIRTISLSSPLHF. CDR3 nucleotide sequence: TGTGCCAGCATTAGGACAATTTCTTTAAGTTCACCCCTCCACTTT.

As concerns this clonotype: This likely stems from a read error, as it lies one base from a far larger clone. The chain's CDR3 is CASSEGMGVTDTQYF. In DNA form, the CDR3 reads TGTGCCAGCAGTGAGGGCATGGGGGTCACAGATACGCAGTATTTT. The chain employs TRBV6-1 and TRBJ2-3, with D tentatively TRBD1 or TRBD2 (5 bases each). This CDR3 has 15 residues. Germline V gene sequence: CDR1 MNHNS, CDR2 SASEGT. The V and J ends lost 3 bases and 2 bases respectively, with 12 bases between them.

This clonotype was counted ten times or more. This chain joins TRBV3-1 and TRBJ2-3; 9 positions agree with TRBD2. Germline loops: CDR1 LGHDT, CDR2 YNNKEL (reference sequence). J lost 5 bases, V lost 5 bases, and 8 bases had no gene match. This CDR3 contains 15 residues. In DNA form, the CDR3 reads TGTGCCAGCAGCGAGGGGCGGGGGGGCGGAGATACGCAGTATTTT. Translating gives CASSEGRGGGDTQYF.

In this sample, this clonotype turned up many times. The chain combines TRBV6-8 with TRBJ1-2, with D possibly TRBD1 on 5 matching bases. Germline V gives CDR1 MNHGY, CDR2 SAAAGT. With 6 bases removed from V and 5 bases from J, the gap between germline ends came to 10 bases. CDR3 size: 12 residues. The CDR3 DNA follows: TGTGCCAGCAGCCCCGGGACTTATGGCTACACCTTC. This encodes CASSPGTYGYTF.

This clonotype came up many times. The chain's CDR3 is CASSQIVGRGPGELFF. For the CDR3, the DNA is TGTGCCAGCAGCCAAATTGTCGGCAGGGGGCCCGGGGAGCTGTTTTTT. The chain carries TRBV3-1 and TRBJ2-2; 8 nucleotides line up with TRBD1. Germline V gives CDR1 LGHDT, CDR2 YNNKEL (reference sequence). This CDR3 region has 16 residues. With 2 bases clipped from V and 6 bases from J, the junction kept 8 bases outside the gene matches.

In its sample, this clonotype was seen many times. This chain links TRBV20-1 with TRBJ2-7; perhaps TRBD2 as D (5 bases). Trimming took 6 bases from V and 5 from J, leaving 14 bases between them. The CDR3 is 12 residues long. The germline V gene has CDR1 DFQATT and CDR2 SNEGSKA (reference sequence). CDR3 in amino acids: CSAADARDEQYF. CDR3 sequence (DNA): TGCAGTGCGGCCGACGCGAGGGACGAGCAGTACTTC.

Details on this clonotype: A read error is possible here, since a much larger clone lies one base away. The missing conserved phenylalanine or tryptophan at the end of this CDR3 makes a read error likely. The chain carries TRBV19 and TRBJ1-1, with TRBD1 matching over 10 bases. The CDR3 contains 14 residues. Germline CDR1 LNHDA, CDR2 SQIVND (reference sequence). V dropped 6 bases and J dropped 7; count of bases not matched to a gene: 8. The CDR3 region is CASSQGQGLGEAFL. The CDR3 nucleotides are TGTGCCAGTAGCCAGGGACAGGGGTTAGGTGAAGCTTTCCTT.

The rearrangement uses TRBV6-5 and TRBJ1-2, with D hard to call. The CDR3 covers 16 residues. The germline V and J ends were trimmed by 0 bases and 2 bases, with 13 bases remaining between them. The germline CDR1 and CDR2 sequences are MNHEY and SVGAGI. The CDR3 spells CASSYSRGGVNYGYTF. Here the CDR3 DNA reads TGTGCCAGCAGTTACTCGAGAGGTGGGGTAAACTATGGCTACACCTTC.

Turning to this clonotype: An end of the junction does not agree with germline; a read error may underlie this. The gene calls are TRBV7-2 and TRBJ2-7; TRBD1 matches at 8 bases. Germline V gene data show CDR1 as SGHTA and CDR2 as FQGNSA. The CDR3 contains 18 residues. The CDR3 nucleotides read TGCGCCAGCAGCTTGGGAGGTTTCGGGACAGGACCAATCTACGAGCAGTACTTC. Translating it yields CASSLGGFGTGPIYEQYF.

In this sample, this clonotype turned up many times. The V call is TRBV5-1, the J call TRBJ1-1, with D maybe TRBD1 (6 bases). V lost 0 bases and J 0 bases, leaving 12 bases between the germline ends. The CDR3 is 16 residues long. CDR1 and CDR2 from the germline V gene are SGHRS and YFSETQ. CDR3 region: CASSLGGGSVNTEAFF. CDR3 nucleotide sequence: TGCGCCAGCAGCTTGGGGGGGGGCTCGGTGAACACTGAAGCTTTCTTT.

V usage is TRBV30 and J usage is TRBJ1-5, with 9 positions matching TRBD1. This CDR3 comprises 16 residues. The germline V gene has CDR1 GTSNPN and CDR2 SVGIG (reference sequence). The V segment lost 4 bases and the J segment 2 bases; nucleotides outside the gene matches: 9. CDR3 in amino acids: CAWIQARTGGNQPQHF. The CDR3 nucleotides read TGTGCCTGGATTCAGGCCAGGACAGGGGGCAATCAGCCCCAGCATTTT.

About this clonotype itself: This sequence is one base from a far larger clone and is likely a read error. This chain joins TRBV7-9 and TRBJ2-2; tentative D call: TRBD2 (6 bases). Germline V lookup: CDR1 SEHNR, CDR2 FQNEAQ (reference sequence). The CDR3 has 15 residues. CDR3 sequence reads: CASILLGGNTGELFF. As DNA, the CDR3 is TGTGCCAGCATCTTATTGGGGGGGAACACCGGGGAGCTGTTTTTT.

Comment on this clonotype: This may stem from a read error, because a much larger clone lies one nucleotide away. The V call is TRBV18, the J call TRBJ2-4, with 8 bases that match TRBD2. Unmatched junction bases numbered 13, after V lost 0 bases and J lost 0 bases. The CDR3 spans 20 residues. The V gene's germline CDR1 is KGHSH and CDR2 LQKENI. CDR3 region: CASSPPGLVGTRLAKNIQYF. For the CDR3, the DNA is TGTGCCAGCTCACCACCGGGACTAGTGGGCACCCGACTAGCCAAAAACATTCAGTACTTC.

This clonotype showed up many times. The V gene is TRBV9, the J gene TRBJ2-1; D gene uncertain. Trimming shortened V by 0 bases and J by 9 bases, and 7 bases separated the two germline ends. Germline loops: CDR1 SGDLS, CDR2 YYNGEE. CDR3 length equals 12 residues. The CDR3 nucleotides are TGTGCCAGCAGCGTAGCGGATGGTGAGCAGTTCTTC. Its translation is CASSVADGEQFF.

This clonotype has at least ten counts. The J gene is TRBJ2-3, the V gene TRBV2; D is undetermined. The germline gives CDR1 SNHLY, CDR2 FYNNEI. The germline V and J ends were trimmed by 9 bases and 5 bases, with 3 bases remaining between them. The CDR3 length is 9 residues. DNA for the CDR3: TGTGCCAGGATAGATACGCAGTATTTT. It translates to CARIDTQYF.

The chain recombines TRBV28 with TRBJ1-2, with D perhaps matching TRBD1 (6 bases). The V gene's germline CDR1 is MDHEN and CDR2 SYDVKM. V gave up 4 bases and J gave up 0 bases, with 15 bases separating them. The CDR3 is made up of 16 amino acids. The CDR3 bases are TGTGCCAGCAGTTCCTTGAACAGGGTAGCTAACTATGGCTACACCTTC. It codes for CASSSLNRVANYGYTF.

This clonotype was detected many times. The chain links TRBV5-4 to TRBJ2-3; D is possibly TRBD2 (5 bases). CDR1 and CDR2 (germline): SGHNT, YYREEE (reference sequence). This CDR3 has 16 amino acids. With 4 bases removed from V and 2 bases from J, the gap between germline ends came to 17 bases. The DNA of the CDR3 is TGTGCCAGCAGCGAGAGAGGTCGGGGTTCCACAGATACGCAGTATTTT. This codes for CASSERGRGSTDTQYF.

The chain recombines TRBV6-1 with TRBJ2-2, with 8 bases aligning to TRBD2. The junction had 2 bases not matched to a gene; V was cut back by 6 bases and J by 2 bases. The CDR3 has 14 amino acids. The V gene's germline CDR1 is MNHNS and CDR2 SASEGT. CDR3 amino acids: CASRTSGNTGELFF. Here the CDR3 DNA reads TGTGCCAGCAGAACTAGCGGAAACACCGGGGAGCTGTTTTTT.

This clonotype was seen only once. Sequence at one end of the junction differs from germline and may be a read error. The V call is TRBV24-1, the J call TRBJ2-3; D remains unclear. Germline assignment: CDR1 KGHDR and CDR2 SFDVKD. This CDR3 comprises 16 residues. DNA for the CDR3: TGTGCCACCAGTGACCCAAGGCGGAGAGGCACAGACACGCAGTATTTT. It yields the protein CATSDPRRRGTDTQYF.

This clonotype was counted a few times. The chain links TRBV11-3 to TRBJ2-1, with D unclear. Germline V gives CDR1 SGHNT, CDR2 YENEEA. The CDR3 runs to 13 residues. The V gene lost 5 bases and the J gene lost 4 bases, with 9 bases spanning the gap. The CDR3 DNA follows: TGTGCCAGCAGCCGAACAGATTACAATGAGCAGTTCTTC. Its translation is CASSRTDYNEQFF.

Notes on this clonotype: This sequence is one base from a far larger clone and is likely a read error. The J gene is TRBJ1-5, the V gene TRBV6-6; D is undetermined. Trimming pared 0 bases from V and 0 bases from J, leaving 12 bases between. Germline CDR1 MNHNY, CDR2 SVGAGI (reference sequence). This CDR3 is built from 17 residues. The chain's CDR3 is CASSYSKRVCSNQPQHF. As DNA, the CDR3 is TGTGCCAGCAGTTACTCGAAGCGGGTTTGTAGCAATCAGCCCCAGCATTTT.

The table lists this clonotype with a few counts. The J gene is TRBJ2-7, the V gene TRBV25-1, with TRBD2 matching 7 bases. V dropped 6 bases and J dropped 5; count of bases not matched to a gene: 4. The CDR3 has 12 amino acids. Per germline, CDR1 MGHDK and CDR2 SYGVNS. The CDR3 DNA follows: TGTGCCAGCAGCTCTAGCGGAGACGAGCAGTACTTC. Protein: CASSSSGDEQYF.

This clonotype was seen ten or more times. Since a much larger clone is just one base distant, this may be a read error. The chain joins TRBV7-2 to TRBJ1-4, with D perhaps TRBD1 (5 bases). V shed 4 bases and J shed 8 bases, with 14 bases lying between them. Per the germline V gene, CDR1 is SGHTA and CDR2 is FQGNSA. The length of the CDR3 is 14 residues. This CDR3 is CASSSTVEREKLFF. The CDR3 coding sequence is TGTGCCAGCAGCTCGACAGTGGAAAGGGAAAAACTGTTTTTT.

This clonotype was observed many times. V is TRBV4-2 and J is TRBJ1-2; D gene unclear. V lost 0 bases to trimming and J lost 0 bases, with 8 bases between them. CDR1 is LGHNA, CDR2 YNFKEQ, per germline. This CDR3 contains 15 residues. The CDR3 DNA reads as TGTGCCAGCAGCCAAGATGGCAGATCTAACTATGGCTACACCTTC. Translated: CASSQDGRSNYGYTF.